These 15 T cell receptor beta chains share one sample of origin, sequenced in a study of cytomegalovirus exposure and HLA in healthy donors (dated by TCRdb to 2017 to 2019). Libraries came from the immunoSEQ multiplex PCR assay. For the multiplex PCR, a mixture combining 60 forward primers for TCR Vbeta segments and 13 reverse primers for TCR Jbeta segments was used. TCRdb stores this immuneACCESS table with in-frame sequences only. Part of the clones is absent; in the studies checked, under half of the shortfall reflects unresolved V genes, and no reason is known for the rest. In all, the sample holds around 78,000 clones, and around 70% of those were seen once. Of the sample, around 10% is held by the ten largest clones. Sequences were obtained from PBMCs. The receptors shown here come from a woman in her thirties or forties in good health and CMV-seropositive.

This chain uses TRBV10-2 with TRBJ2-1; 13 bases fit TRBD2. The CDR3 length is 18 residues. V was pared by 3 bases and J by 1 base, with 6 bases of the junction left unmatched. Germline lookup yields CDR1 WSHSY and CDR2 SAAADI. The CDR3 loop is CASSEGTSGNPSYNEQFF. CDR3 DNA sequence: TGCGCCAGCAGTGAAGGGACTAGCGGGAATCCGTCCTACAATGAGCAGTTCTTC.

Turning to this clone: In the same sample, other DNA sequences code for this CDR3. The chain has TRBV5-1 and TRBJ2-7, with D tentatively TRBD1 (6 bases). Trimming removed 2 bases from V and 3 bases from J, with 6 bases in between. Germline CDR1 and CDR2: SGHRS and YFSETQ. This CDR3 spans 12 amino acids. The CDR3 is CASSLGGYEQYF. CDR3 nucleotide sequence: TGCGCCAGCAGCTTAGGGGGCTACGAGCAGTACTTC.

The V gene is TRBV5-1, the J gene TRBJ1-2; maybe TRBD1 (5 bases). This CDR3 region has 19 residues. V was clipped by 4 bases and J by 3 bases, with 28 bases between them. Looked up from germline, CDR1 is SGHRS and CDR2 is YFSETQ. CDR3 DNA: TGCGCCAGCAGCCGCCTTCCCCCCGGGACTGGCGCTGTTCACTATGGCTACACCTTC. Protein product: CASSRLPPGTGAVHYGYTF. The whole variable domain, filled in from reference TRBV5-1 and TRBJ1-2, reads KAGVTQTPRYLIKTRGQQVTLSCSPISGHRSVSWYQQTPGQGLQFLFEYFSETQRNKGNFPGRFSGRQFSNSRSEMNVSTLELGDSALYLCASSRLPPGTGAVHYGYTFGSGTRLTVV.

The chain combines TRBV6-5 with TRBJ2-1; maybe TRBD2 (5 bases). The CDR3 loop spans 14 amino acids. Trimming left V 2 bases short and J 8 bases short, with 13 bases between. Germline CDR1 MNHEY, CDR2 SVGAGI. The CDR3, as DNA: TGTGCCAGCAGTTACCTAAATCCCGGGGATGAGCAGTTCTTC. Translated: CASSYLNPGDEQFF.

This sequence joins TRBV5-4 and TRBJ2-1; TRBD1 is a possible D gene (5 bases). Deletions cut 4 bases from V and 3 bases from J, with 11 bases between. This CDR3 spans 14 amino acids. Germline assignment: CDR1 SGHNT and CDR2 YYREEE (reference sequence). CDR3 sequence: CASSLIQGYNEQFF. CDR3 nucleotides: TGTGCCAGCAGCCTGATCCAGGGCTACAATGAGCAGTTCTTC.

CDR3 protein: CASSSGGLAGRPWSTEAFF. The DNA of the CDR3 is TGCGCCAGCAGCTCGGGAGGGCTTGCAGGCCGACCTTGGAGCACTGAAGCTTTCTTT. This chain uses TRBV5-1 with TRBJ1-1; no clear D. Trimming left V 3 bases short and J 4 bases short, with 28 bases between. The length of the CDR3 is 19 residues. Germline assignment: CDR1 SGHRS and CDR2 YFSETQ.

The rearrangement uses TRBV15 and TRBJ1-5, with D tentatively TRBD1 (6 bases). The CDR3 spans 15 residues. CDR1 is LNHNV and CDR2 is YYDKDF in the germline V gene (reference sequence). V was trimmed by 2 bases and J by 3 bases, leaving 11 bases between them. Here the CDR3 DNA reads TGTGCCACCAGCAGATTAACAGGGTACAATCAGCCCCAGCATTTT. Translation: CATSRLTGYNQPQHF.

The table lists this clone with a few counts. CDR3 sequence (DNA): TGTGCCATCAGTGAGTTTATGGGGGGGATGAACACTGAAGCTTTCTTT. This encodes CAISEFMGGMNTEAFF. The J gene is TRBJ1-1, the V gene TRBV10-3; maybe TRBD1 (5 bases). The V and J ends lost 1 base and 0 bases respectively, with 12 bases between them. This CDR3 is 16 amino acids long. Germline CDR1 is ENHRY and CDR2 is SYGVKD.

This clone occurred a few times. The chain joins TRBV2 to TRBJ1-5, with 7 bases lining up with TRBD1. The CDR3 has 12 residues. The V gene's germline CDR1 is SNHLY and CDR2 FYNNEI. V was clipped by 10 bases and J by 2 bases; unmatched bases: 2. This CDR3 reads CAIGQGNQPQHF. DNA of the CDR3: TGTGCCATCGGACAGGGCAATCAGCCCCAGCATTTT. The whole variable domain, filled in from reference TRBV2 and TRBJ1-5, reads EPEVTQTPSHQVTQMGQEVILRCVPISNHLYFYWYRQILGQKVEFLVSFYNNEISEKSEIFDDQFSVERPDGSNFTLKIRSTKLEDSAMYFCAIGQGNQPQHFGDGTRLSIL.

The CDR3 loop is CASRPGTGVLNEQFF. The CDR3 DNA is TGTGCCAGCAGGCCCGGGACAGGGGTCCTCAATGAGCAGTTCTTC. J is TRBJ2-1 and V is TRBV7-9; 10 bases align to TRBD1. From germline, CDR1 is SEHNR and CDR2 FQNEAQ (reference sequence). V was clipped by 6 bases and J by 6 bases; unmatched bases: 8. The CDR3 loop spans 15 amino acids. Together with reference TRBV7-9 and TRBJ2-1, the CDR3 gives the full variable domain: DTGVSQNPRHKITKRGQNVTFRCDPISEHNRLYWYRQTLGQGPEFLTYFQNEAQLEKSRLLSDRFSAERPKGSFSTLEIQRTEQGDSAMYLCASRPGTGVLNEQFFGPGTRLTVL.

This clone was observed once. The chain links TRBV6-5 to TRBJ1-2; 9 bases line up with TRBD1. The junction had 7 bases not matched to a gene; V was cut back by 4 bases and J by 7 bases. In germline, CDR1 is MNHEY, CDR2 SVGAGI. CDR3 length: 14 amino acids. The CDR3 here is CASSCSGQGGGYTF. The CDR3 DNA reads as TGTGCCAGCAGTTGCTCGGGACAGGGAGGTGGCTACACCTTC.

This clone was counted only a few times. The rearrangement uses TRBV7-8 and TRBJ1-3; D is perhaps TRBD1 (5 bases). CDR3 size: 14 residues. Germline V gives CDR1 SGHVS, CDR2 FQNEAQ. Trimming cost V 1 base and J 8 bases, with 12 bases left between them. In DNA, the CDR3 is TGTGCCAGCAGCTTAGATCGTCAGGGTGACACCATATATTTT. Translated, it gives CASSLDRQGDTIYF.

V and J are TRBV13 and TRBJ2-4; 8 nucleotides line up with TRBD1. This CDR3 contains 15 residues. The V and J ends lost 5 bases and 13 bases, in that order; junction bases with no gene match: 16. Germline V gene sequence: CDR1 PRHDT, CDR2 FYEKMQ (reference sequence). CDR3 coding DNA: TGTGCCAGCAGCACCCCCAATGAGGGGGACAGGACACAGTACTTC. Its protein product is CASSTPNEGDRTQYF.

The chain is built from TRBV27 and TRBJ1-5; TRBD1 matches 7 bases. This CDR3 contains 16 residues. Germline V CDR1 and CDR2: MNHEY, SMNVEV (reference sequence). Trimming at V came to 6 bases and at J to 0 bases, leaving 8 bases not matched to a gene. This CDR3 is CASRSKQGNSNQPQHF. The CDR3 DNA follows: TGTGCCAGCAGATCCAAACAGGGGAATAGCAATCAGCCCCAGCATTTT.

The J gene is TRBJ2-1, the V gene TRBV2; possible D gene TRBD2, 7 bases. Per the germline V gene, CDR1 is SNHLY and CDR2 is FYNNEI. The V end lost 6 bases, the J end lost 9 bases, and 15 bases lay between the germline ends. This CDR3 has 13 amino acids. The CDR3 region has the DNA TGTGCCAGCAGGCGAAGGGGGGGCGGTGAGCAGTTCTTC. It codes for CASRRRGGGEQFF.